The 26 T cell receptor beta chains below were found in one sample sequenced in a study of spatial heterogeneity in lung cancer. For these TCRs, the target antigens are not known. TCRdb itself ran the 5' RACE reads through MiXCR, one entry per CDR3 protein. The sample carries about 11,000 distinct CDR3 sequences, about 5% recorded once. Time point indicated: sample taken at primary tumor resection. The study's findings and limits: Counts of expanded intratumoral alpha and beta TCRs tracked tumor mutation counts.

The sequencing here drew on lung tumor tissue, taken at surgery. These receptors all stem from a male donor with early-stage non-small cell lung cancer.

This clonotype came up many times. The size of this beta chain means little, since it is a stray read in a library made for alpha chains. This chain joins TRBV27 and TRBJ2-4; D is unresolved. The CDR3 totals 15 residues. The ends were cut back, 3 bases at V and 0 bases at J, with 9 bases in the middle. Germline V gives CDR1 MNHEY, CDR2 SMNVEV (reference sequence). CDR3 DNA: TGTGCCAGCAGTTTGGTCTTAATAGCCAAAAACATTCAGTACTTC. Translation: CASSLVLIAKNIQYF.

Regarding this clonotype: This beta chain represents an off-target read in a library built for alpha chains; its size is of limited meaning. This chain joins TRBV4-1 and TRBJ2-3; a weak D match, TRBD2 (6 bases). CDR1 and CDR2 (germline): MGHRA, YSYEKL. CDR3 length: 13 amino acids. Trimming shortened V by 4 bases and J by 2 bases, and 7 bases separated the two germline ends. In nucleotides, the CDR3 is TGCGCCAGCAGCCGGGACTTCACAGATACGCAGTATTTT. It codes for CASSRDFTDTQYF.

This clonotype was counted a few times. Being off target in a library aimed at alpha chains, this beta chain has a size of little meaning. Here the CDR3 DNA reads TGTGCCAGCAGCTTAGTACCTGGGGACAATGAGCAGTTCTTC. This translates into CASSLVPGDNEQFF. V and J are TRBV7-2 and TRBJ2-1; D remains ambiguous. V lost 1 base to trimming and J lost 5 bases, with 9 bases between them. CDR3 length: 14 residues. CDR1 and CDR2 from the germline V gene are SGHTA and FQGNSA.

This clonotype was seen repeatedly, ten times or more. A library made for alpha chains picked up this beta chain off target, so its size means little. This chain joins TRBV7-2 and TRBJ1-1; D is perhaps TRBD1 (6 bases). The V gene lost 2 bases and the J gene lost 1 base, with 11 bases spanning the gap. Germline V lookup: CDR1 SGHTA, CDR2 FQGNSA. CDR3 size: 15 residues. CDR3 nucleotide sequence: TGTGCCAGCAGCTTAAGGGGGGGACGGAACACTGAAGCTTTCTTT. Translated, it gives CASSLRGGRNTEAFF.

In this sample, this clonotype turned up many times. The library was built for alpha chains, so this beta chain is an off-target read and its size means little. V is TRBV30 and J is TRBJ1-5, with 9 nucleotides matching TRBD1. V lost 2 bases and J lost 7; bases outside the gene matches: 9. CDR1 and CDR2 (germline): GTSNPN, SVGIG (reference sequence). The CDR3 is 15 residues long. CDR3 in amino acids: CAWSSLGQGAQPQHF. Here the CDR3 DNA reads TGTGCCTGGAGTTCGTTGGGACAGGGTGCACAGCCCCAGCATTTT.

By proportion, this clonotype is medium-sized. Because the library targeted alpha chains, this beta chain is an off-target read whose size means little. The chain joins TRBV7-9 to TRBJ2-1; D is possibly TRBD2 (6 bases). CDR3 length equals 13 residues. Germline lookup yields CDR1 SEHNR and CDR2 FQNEAQ (reference sequence). V lost 8 bases, J lost 4 bases, and 12 bases lay in between. The DNA of the CDR3 is TGTGCCAGCGAGATAGCGGAGTACAATGAGCAGTTCTTC. This translates into CASEIAEYNEQFF.

This clonotype was recorded many times. Because the library targeted alpha chains, this beta chain is an off-target read whose size means little. This chain joins TRBV7-4 and TRBJ1-2; D ambiguous. This CDR3 region has 16 residues. The V and J ends lost 5 bases and 0 bases respectively, with 16 bases between them. Per germline, CDR1 SGHVT and CDR2 SQSDAQ. The CDR3 reads CASSPPARGPNYGYTF. For the CDR3, the DNA is TGTGCCAGCAGCCCCCCCGCCCGGGGTCCTAACTATGGCTACACCTTC.

This clonotype was seen ten or more times. Since the library was made to target alpha chains, this beta chain is a stray read and its abundance is not meaningful. The CDR3 here is CASSIQGLETQYF. CDR3 coding DNA: TGTGCCAGCAGCATACAGGGGCTGGAGACCCAGTACTTC. The V and J genes are TRBV3-1 and TRBJ2-5; 7 nucleotides line up with TRBD1. Trimming at V came to 5 bases and at J to 5 bases, leaving 5 bases not matched to a gene. The CDR3 is made up of 13 amino acids. CDR1 is LGHDT, CDR2 YNNKEL, per germline (reference sequence).

This clonotype was picked up many times. The library was built for alpha chains, so this beta chain is an off-target read and its size means little. This chain links TRBV7-9 with TRBJ1-1; TRBD1 aligns across 7 bases. J lost 4 bases, V lost 5 bases, and 7 bases had no gene match. The CDR3 consists of 14 residues. Germline loops: CDR1 SEHNR, CDR2 FQNEAQ (reference sequence). CDR3 protein: CASSPQGRSTEAFF. The CDR3 coding sequence is TGTGCCAGCAGCCCACAGGGGCGGAGCACTGAAGCTTTCTTT.

This clonotype was seen many times. The library was designed around alpha chains, so this beta chain is a stray read whose abundance carries little weight. V usage is TRBV20-1 and J usage is TRBJ1-5, with TRBD1 matching 9 bases. The germline V gene encodes CDR1 DFQATT and CDR2 SNEGSKA (reference sequence). The CDR3 extends over 15 amino acids. V was clipped by 6 bases and J by 1 base; unmatched bases: 7. CDR3 region: CSANTGGESNQPQHF. DNA for the CDR3: TGCAGTGCCAACACAGGGGGCGAAAGCAATCAGCCCCAGCATTTT.

This clonotype was found many times. This beta chain slipped into a library made for alpha chains as a stray read, so its size is not meaningful. The rearrangement joins TRBV27 to TRBJ1-6, with TRBD1 matching 10 bases. Germline values: CDR1 MNHEY, CDR2 SMNVEV (reference sequence). J lost 6 bases, V lost 3 bases, and 2 bases had no gene match. This CDR3 has 15 amino acids. In DNA, the CDR3 is TGTGCCAGCAGTTTTGGGGACAGGGGTAATTCACCCCTCCACTTT. As protein: CASSFGDRGNSPLHF.

This clonotype appeared many times. Since the library was made to target alpha chains, this beta chain is a stray read and its abundance is not meaningful. The chain is built from TRBV3-1 and TRBJ2-6; no clear D. Trimming left V 6 bases short and J 4 bases short, with 7 bases between. Germline V gene data show CDR1 as LGHDT and CDR2 as YNNKEL (reference sequence). This CDR3 region has 13 residues. The CDR3 loop reads CASRRAGANVLTF. Written as DNA, the CDR3 is TGTGCCAGCAGACGAGCCGGGGCCAACGTCCTGACTTTC.

By frequency in the sample, this clonotype is medium-sized. The library was prepared for alpha chains; this beta chain is a stray read, so its frequency means little. The CDR3 here is CASSLEGGNQPQHF. As DNA, the CDR3 is TGTGCCAGCAGTTTGGAGGGTGGCAATCAGCCCCAGCATTTT. The chain recombines TRBV12-3 or TRBV12-4 with TRBJ1-5, with no clear D. The CDR3 covers 14 residues. The V end was cut by 3 bases, the J end by 2 bases, with 8 bases between.

Worth noting for this clonotype: This beta chain represents an off-target read in a library built for alpha chains; its size is of limited meaning. The chain is built from TRBV7-9 and TRBJ2-6; 7 nucleotides agree with TRBD1. The CDR3 runs to 18 residues. From germline, CDR1 is SEHNR and CDR2 FQNEAQ (reference sequence). V lost 5 bases and J lost 0; bases outside the gene matches: 10. CDR3 amino acids: CASSPGRTGSSGANVLTF. Written as DNA, the CDR3 is TGTGCCAGCAGCCCCGGACGGACAGGTAGCTCTGGGGCCAACGTCCTGACTTTC.

This clonotype has a handful of counts. This beta chain appears as a stray read in a library generated for alpha chains; its size is not informative. The V call is TRBV5-5, the J call TRBJ1-6; no clear D gene. The V gene's germline CDR1 is SGHKS and CDR2 YYEKEE (reference sequence). Trimming pared 2 bases from V and 0 bases from J, leaving 6 bases between. The CDR3 loop spans 15 amino acids. DNA for the CDR3: TGTGCCAGCAGCTTCGGTGGCTCCTATAATTCACCCCTCCACTTT. The encoded protein is CASSFGGSYNSPLHF.

At least ten counts were recorded for this clonotype. Since it is a stray read in a library aimed at alpha chains, this beta chain has a size that is not meaningful. The chain is built from TRBV27 and TRBJ2-1; 7 bases line up with TRBD2. This CDR3 comprises 17 residues. Germline V lookup: CDR1 MNHEY, CDR2 SMNVEV (reference sequence). The trim removed 2 bases at V and 2 bases at J, leaving 9 bases unmatched. The CDR3 DNA follows: TGTGCCAGCAGTTTACCCCTGCGGGGGAGCCCCTACAATGAGCAGTTCTTC. Amino acids: CASSLPLRGSPYNEQFF.

This clonotype has just a few counts. This beta chain is a stray read from a library made for alpha chains; its abundance is not meaningful. The chain couples TRBV20-1 to TRBJ2-5; 10 bases map to TRBD2. Germline loops: CDR1 DFQATT, CDR2 SNEGSKA (reference sequence). V was clipped by 7 bases and J by 0 bases; unmatched bases: 11. This CDR3 contains 16 residues. In DNA form, the CDR3 reads TGCAGTGGAAGCGGGGGGGACGTATTGTACCAAGAGACCCAGTACTTC. Encoded protein: CSGSGGDVLYQETQYF.

In its sample, this clonotype ranks as medium-sized. This beta chain came through as a stray read in a library set up for alpha chains, and its size says little. The chain couples TRBV12-3 or TRBV12-4 to TRBJ2-1, with 14 bases fitting TRBD2. V lost 4 bases and J lost 7; bases outside the gene matches: 12. The CDR3 covers 18 residues. This CDR3 is CASSSRGTSGSRGNEQFF. The CDR3 DNA reads TGTGCCAGCAGTTCCAGGGGGACTAGCGGGAGTCGGGGTAATGAGCAGTTCTTC.

This clonotype appeared many times. This beta chain slipped into a library made for alpha chains as a stray read, so its size is not meaningful. The chain couples TRBV5-1 to TRBJ2-3; 9 positions agree with TRBD2. The CDR3 has 18 residues. Germline V gene lookup returns CDR1 SGHRS and CDR2 YFSETQ. Losses at the gene ends were 1 base for V and 2 bases for J; bases not matched to a gene: 11. The CDR3 loop reads CASSLSPRASGITDTQYF. CDR3 bases: TGCGCCAGCAGCTTGTCCCCCCGCGCTAGCGGGATCACAGATACGCAGTATTTT.

For this clonotype: With the library built for alpha chains, this beta chain is off target and its frequency is not meaningful. CDR3 sequence (DNA): TGTGCCAGCGGGACTAGCGGGGCTTACAATGAGCAGTTCTTC. Its protein is CASGTSGAYNEQFF. The V gene is TRBV7-3, the J gene TRBJ2-1; the match to TRBD2 covers 13 bases. The germline V gene has CDR1 SGHTA and CDR2 FQGTGA. The junction had 2 bases not matched to a gene; V was cut back by 8 bases and J by 4 bases. The CDR3 covers 14 residues.

This clonotype was seen many times. Because the library targeted alpha chains, this beta chain is an off-target read whose size means little. CDR3 amino acids: CSASSLAGRYEQYF. In DNA, the CDR3 is TGCAGTGCTAGTAGTCTAGCGGGGCGGTACGAGCAGTACTTC. The chain links TRBV20-1 to TRBJ2-7; 9 nucleotides agree with TRBD2. V dropped 3 bases and J dropped 4; count of bases not matched to a gene: 7. Germline V gene data show CDR1 as DFQATT and CDR2 as SNEGSKA (reference sequence). This CDR3 region has 14 residues.

This clonotype is judged medium-sized (0.01 to 0.1%). Within a library made for alpha chains, this beta chain is off target, and its count is uninformative. The V and J genes are TRBV29-1 and TRBJ2-1; 7 bases fit TRBD1. Germline V gene lookup returns CDR1 SQVTM and CDR2 ANQGSEA. After removal of 5 bases from V and 0 bases from J, the junction contained 7 bases not matched to a gene. The CDR3 consists of 15 residues. CDR3 in DNA: TGCAGCGTTAAAAGGGGGCTCATCTCCTACAATGAGCAGTTCTTC. This gives the protein CSVKRGLISYNEQFF.

This clonotype was found many times. This beta chain is a stray sequence in a library constructed for alpha chains; its clone size is not meaningful. J is TRBJ1-4 and V is TRBV28; possible D gene TRBD1, 6 bases. V lost 4 bases to trimming and J lost 8 bases, with 17 bases between them. Germline CDR1 and CDR2: MDHEN and SYDVKM. This CDR3 comprises 15 residues. CDR3 nucleotides: TGTGCCAGCAGTTCCACGGTGGGGGCGGCAGAAAAACTGTTTTTT. This sequence encodes CASSSTVGAAEKLFF.

This clonotype counts as medium-sized. The library was built for alpha chains, so this beta chain is an off-target read and its size means little. This chain connects TRBV5-6 to TRBJ1-1; D possibly corresponds to TRBD1 (5 bases). Germline V gene lookup returns CDR1 SGHDT and CDR2 YYEEEE. The CDR3 is made up of 15 amino acids. V lost 3 bases, J lost 0 bases, and 12 bases lay in between. CDR3 sequence reads: CASSSLGHLNTEAFF. The CDR3 nucleotides are TGTGCCAGCAGCTCCCTAGGACACCTGAACACTGAAGCTTTCTTT.

This clonotype is labeled medium-sized (0.01 to 0.1%). A library made for alpha chains picked up this beta chain off target, so its size means little. The chain has TRBV3-1 and TRBJ1-1, with 7 bases fitting TRBD1. The ends lost 4 bases at V and 6 bases at J; junction bases unmatched: 2. Looked up from germline, CDR1 is LGHDT and CDR2 is YNNKEL (reference sequence). The CDR3 loop spans 12 amino acids. The CDR3 DNA reads TGTGCCAGCAGCCGACAGGGAGCTGAAGCTTTCTTT. Protein: CASSRQGAEAFF.

This clonotype was picked up many times. A library made for alpha chains picked up this beta chain off target, so its size means little. The gene calls are TRBV2 and TRBJ2-7; 11 nucleotides agree with TRBD2. There are 14 residues in the CDR3. V shed 7 bases, J shed 6 bases, and the junction held 8 bases outside the gene matches. Germline V gene sequence: CDR1 SNHLY, CDR2 FYNNEI. DNA of the CDR3: TGTGCCAGCACTTTCGTACTAGCGGGAGCCGAGCAGTACTTC. Translation: CASTFVLAGAEQYF. Full variable domain (outside the CDR3, taken from reference TRBV2 and TRBJ2-7): EPEVTQTPSHQVTQMGQEVILRCVPISNHLYFYWYRQILGQKVEFLVSFYNNEISEKSEIFDDQFSVERPDGSNFTLKIRSTKLEDSAMYFCASTFVLAGAEQYFGPGTRLTVT.